This T cell receptor (beta chain) was recovered during a study of OX40 agonist ivuxolimab in advanced cancers. Concerning this clone itself: Its specificity is not known.

The protocol was immunoSEQ multiplex PCR, while the TCRdb copy is restricted to in-frame clones and leaves out a portion. The table lists about 56,000 clones, around 82% of them singletons, with roughly 4% in the top ten. CDR3 length equals 15 residues. Germline V CDR1 and CDR2: LNHDA, SQIVND (reference sequence). The V gene end was trimmed by 1 base and the J gene end by 9 bases; junction bases not matched to a gene: 11. Study results and caveats: CD4+ and CD8+ T cells in blood underwent clonal expansion by week 6 at 0.1 to 3.0 mg/kg.

The source material was CD4+ or CD8+ T cells sorted from blood, sampled in a trial of the OX40 agonist ivuxolimab. The source is an adult with an advanced solid tumor such as melanoma, head and neck, liver or kidney cancer. This chain uses TRBV19 with TRBJ1-2; TRBD1 matches 7 bases. The CDR3 loop is CASSIVEGGTARYTF. In DNA form, the CDR3 reads TGTGCCAGTAGTATAGTCGAGGGCGGGACAGCCCGCTACACCTTC.